This T cell receptor beta chain derives from a study of T cell repertoires in cytomegalovirus infection. Study summary: Through public TCR beta signatures, both CMV infection and matching HLA type were indicated.

V dropped 5 bases and J dropped 0 bases, with 14 bases sitting between them. This CDR3 is built from 16 residues. Germline CDR1 SGHTA, CDR2 FQGNSA. Concerning this clonotype itself: Its antigen is not identified.

TCRdb fed the reads into MiXCR, producing one record per CDR3 protein. The table has about 700,000 distinct CDR3 sequences, 30% to 35% seen once. Study conclusions and caveats: Totalled public TCR beta family frequency picked out people who carried CMV plus the relevant HLA.

The gene calls are TRBV7-2 and TRBJ1-3, with D perhaps matching TRBD1 (5 bases). The sequences come from cultured PBMCs, collected from culture after CMV antigen stimulation. The clonotype was recovered from a human donor in good health (CMV status not recorded). Some clones in this sample may be carry-over from other donors' samples. The CDR3: CASSPLRGLSGNTIYF. For the CDR3, the DNA is TGTGCCAGCAGCCCCCTCCGGGGACTCTCTGGAAACACCATATATTTT. Filled out from reference TRBV7-2 and TRBJ1-3, the complete variable domain reads GAGVSQSPSNKVTEKGKDVELRCDPISGHTALYWYRQSLGQGLEFLIYFQGNSAPDKSGLPSDRFSAERTGGSVSTLTIQRTQQEDSAVYLCASSPLRGLSGNTIYFGEGSWLTVV.